The 21 T cell receptor beta chains listed next were all sequenced from one sample in a study of post-analysis software for immune sequencing data. Unique molecular identifiers had been added to the TCR beta cDNA libraries. From the PCR reads, TCRdb called clonotypes with MiXCR, one entry per CDR3 protein. The sample includes under 650,000 distinct CDR3 sequences, 44% of them seen just once. These TCRs' antigens remain unknown. Study-level points and caveats: Four to six TRBV segments (TRBV5-6, TRBV5-1 and TRBV20-1 among them) occurred more frequently in patients than in controls.

Material: blood. The source of these receptors is a girl between 5 and 17 years old with multiple sclerosis.

As regards this clonotype: A read error may produce the germline difference seen at one junction end. The chain couples TRBV28 to TRBJ2-3, with D tentatively TRBD2 (6 bases). Germline V CDR1 and CDR2: MDHEN, SYDVKM. CDR3 size: 15 residues. The CDR3: CVSSTTSRSTDTQYF. As DNA, the CDR3 is TGTGTCAGCAGTACGACTAGTCGCTCCACAGATACGCAGTATTTT.

The gene calls are TRBV29-1 and TRBJ2-5; a possible D gene is TRBD2 (6 bases). V lost 5 bases and J 5 bases, leaving 12 bases between the germline ends. The CDR3 contains 12 residues. Germline loops: CDR1 SQVTM, CDR2 ANQGSEA. As DNA, the CDR3 is TGCAGCGTTTCAGGAGGGGAGGAGACCCAGTACTTC. Amino acid sequence: CSVSGGEETQYF.

The chain has TRBV7-2 and TRBJ1-1; 7 bases match TRBD1. From germline, CDR1 is SGHTA and CDR2 FQGNSA. CDR3 length: 13 amino acids. Losses at the gene ends were 7 bases for V and 4 bases for J; bases not matched to a gene: 6. CDR3 sequence reads: CASTLQGCTEAFF. The CDR3 DNA is TGTGCCAGCACCCTACAGGGGTGCACTGAAGCTTTCTTT.

The chain employs TRBV10-3 and TRBJ2-7; 7 bases map to TRBD2. The DNA end favors TRBJ2-5, so the J call may be wrong. CDR1 ENHRY and CDR2 SYGVKD come from the germline V gene. CDR3 length: 15 amino acids. The CDR3 sequence is CAISDRAGSGETQYF. The CDR3 DNA follows: TGTGCCATCAGTGATCGAGCGGGGTCCGGGGAGACCCAGTACTTC.

The V and J genes are TRBV27 and TRBJ1-2, with TRBD1 identical over 10 bases. CDR1 is MNHEY and CDR2 is SMNVEV in the germline V gene (reference sequence). V was clipped by 8 bases and J by 0 bases; unmatched bases: 6. The CDR3 has 15 residues. CDR3 sequence reads: CASSDRGPTNYGYTF. CDR3 DNA sequence: TGTGCCAGCTCCGACAGGGGGCCAACTAACTATGGCTACACCTTC.

The chain carries TRBV24-1 and TRBJ2-5; D may match TRBD1 or TRBD2 (5 bases each). The CDR3 loop spans 14 amino acids. The V end was cut by 3 bases, the J end by 1 base, with 8 bases between. Germline V gene data show CDR1 as KGHDR and CDR2 as SFDVKD. The CDR3 is CATSDIGAQETQYF. CDR3 nucleotide sequence: TGTGCCACCAGTGATATCGGGGCCCAAGAGACCCAGTACTTC.

This clonotype was picked up one time. An end of the junction does not agree with germline; a read error may underlie this. The chain carries TRBV12-3 or TRBV12-4 and TRBJ1-5; TRBD1 matches at 9 bases. This CDR3 is 16 amino acids long. The CDR3 coding sequence is TGCGCCAGCAGTTTAGCGCAGGGACAGGGCTACCAGCCCCAGCATTTT. This translates into CASSLAQGQGYQPQHF.

This rearrangement joins TRBV5-1 to TRBJ1-6, with D hard to call. The germline gives CDR1 SGHRS, CDR2 YFSETQ. V was cut by 0 bases and J by 0 bases, with 7 bases left in between. This CDR3 spans 16 amino acids. The CDR3 here is CASSLAGDSYNSPLHF. In DNA, the CDR3 is TGCGCCAGCAGCTTGGCCGGGGACTCCTATAATTCACCCCTCCACTTT. Looking up the rest from reference TRBV5-1 and TRBJ1-6 gives the full variable domain: KAGVTQTPRYLIKTRGQQVTLSCSPISGHRSVSWYQQTPGQGLQFLFEYFSETQRNKGNFPGRFSGRQFSNSRSEMNVSTLELGDSALYLCASSLAGDSYNSPLHFGNGTRLTVT.

A remark on this clonotype: A much larger clone differs by one base, so this may be a read error. The chain is built from TRBV7-9 and TRBJ2-1, with TRBD2 matching over 7 bases. The CDR3 sequence is 13 residues long. The J segment lost 14 bases and the V segment lost 6 bases, leaving 13 bases of the junction unmatched. CDR1 and CDR2 (germline): SEHNR, FQNEAQ (reference sequence). In DNA form, the CDR3 reads TGTGCCAGCAGGGATTCTAGCAGGAGCGGGGAGTTCTTC. This encodes CASRDSSRSGEFF.

This chain joins TRBV7-9 and TRBJ1-6, with 10 positions matching TRBD1. The germline V gene encodes CDR1 SEHNR and CDR2 FQNEAQ (reference sequence). This CDR3 is built from 14 residues. J was trimmed by 10 bases and V by 5 bases; bases with no gene match: 5. CDR3 nucleotide sequence: TGTGCCAGCAGCGAGGGACAGGGGAACTCACCCCTCCACTTT. Translation gives CASSEGQGNSPLHF.

J is TRBJ2-7 and V is TRBV6-5, with D tentatively TRBD1 (6 bases). Trimming pared 2 bases from V and 0 bases from J, leaving 11 bases between. CDR1 MNHEY and CDR2 SVGAGI come from the germline V gene. This CDR3 has 15 amino acids. The CDR3 loop is CASSYKGVSSYEQYF. The CDR3 DNA reads as TGTGCCAGCAGTTACAAGGGGGTTAGCTCCTACGAGCAGTACTTC.

J is TRBJ2-1 and V is TRBV28; D is uncertain. CDR3 length equals 15 residues. Germline V gene sequence: CDR1 MDHEN, CDR2 SYDVKM. The V and J ends lost 5 bases and 2 bases respectively, with 13 bases between them. CDR3 amino acids: CASSQPTAAYNEQFF. DNA for the CDR3: TGTGCCAGCAGTCAACCGACGGCTGCCTACAATGAGCAGTTCTTC.

The chain recombines TRBV20-1 with TRBJ2-3, with D perhaps TRBD2 (5 bases). Germline-derived CDR1 and CDR2 are DFQATT and SNEGSKA (reference sequence). Trimming shortened V by 4 bases and J by 3 bases, and 11 bases separated the two germline ends. The CDR3 sequence is 13 residues long. Written as DNA, the CDR3 is TGCAGTGCTACCGGGATGAAAACAGATACGCAGTATTTT. Translated: CSATGMKTDTQYF.

This clonotype was observed once. V gene TRBV12-3 or TRBV12-4 combines with J gene TRBJ1-2; D not certain. Trimming took off 3 bases at V and 2 bases at J, with 16 bases between the two ends. The CDR3 sequence is 16 residues long. DNA for the CDR3: TGTGCCAGCAGTTTGGGTCGGGGAAACTTAAACTATGGCTACACCTTC. Its protein is CASSLGRGNLNYGYTF.

This clonotype was seen just once. One junction end does not reproduce the germline sequence, and a read error may be involved. The chain uses TRBV27 and TRBJ2-7; 9 bases are shared with TRBD2. CDR1 is MNHEY and CDR2 is SMNVEV in the germline V gene (reference sequence). CDR3 size: 13 residues. CDR3: CAGSGGLSYEQYF. CDR3 nucleotides: TGTGCCGGCAGCGGGGGGCTCTCCTACGAGCAGTACTTC.

This chain connects TRBV29-1 to TRBJ2-3; TRBD1 agrees at 8 bases. The junction had 19 bases not matched to a gene; V was cut back by 2 bases and J by 3 bases. The CDR3 consists of 19 residues. The germline CDR1 and CDR2 sequences are SQVTM and ANQGSEA. Written as DNA, the CDR3 is TGCAGCGTTGAACGAAGGGAGATATCAGGGGGCGGTGTGACAGATACGCAGTATTTT. Translated: CSVERREISGGGVTDTQYF.

The rearrangement joins TRBV5-6 to TRBJ2-7; D is unclear. CDR3 length: 14 residues. V gave up 0 bases and J gave up 3 bases, with 10 bases separating them. CDR1 and CDR2 from the germline V gene are SGHDT and YYEEEE. The CDR3 here is CASSLVSAHYEQYF. The DNA for the CDR3 is TGTGCCAGCAGCTTGGTCTCCGCGCACTACGAGCAGTACTTC.

V is TRBV29-1 and J is TRBJ1-2, with a tentative D call TRBD1 (6 bases). Per germline, CDR1 SQVTM and CDR2 ANQGSEA. CDR3 length: 13 amino acids. Between the trimmed V and J ends, which lost 4 bases and 4 bases, there was a span of 13 bases. This chain's CDR3 is CSVVRQETYGYTF. CDR3 nucleotides: TGCAGCGTTGTGCGACAGGAGACCTATGGCTACACCTTC.

This CDR3 is CSATEQGEGTEAFF. Written as DNA, the CDR3 is TGCAGTGCCACCGAACAGGGCGAGGGCACTGAAGCTTTCTTT. J is TRBJ1-1 and V is TRBV20-1, with a weak D call TRBD1 (6 bases). Trimming cost V 6 bases and J 4 bases, with 18 bases left between them. The CDR3 runs to 14 residues. Germline V gene lookup returns CDR1 DFQATT and CDR2 SNEGSKA (reference sequence).

This clonotype has only a few counts. The chain couples TRBV6-4 to TRBJ2-5; the match to TRBD2 covers 12 bases. Germline V gene data show CDR1 as MRHNA and CDR2 as SNTAGT. The CDR3 covers 16 residues. V was clipped by 3 bases and J by 8 bases; unmatched bases: 10. CDR3 region: CASSEGGLAGPRTQYF. CDR3 nucleotides: TGTGCCAGCAGTGAGGGTGGACTAGCGGGACCCCGCACCCAGTACTTC.

This clonotype was detected once. The chain carries TRBV11-2 and TRBJ1-2, with a possible D match to TRBD1 (5 bases). Germline CDR1 reads SGHAT; CDR2 reads FQNNGV. The CDR3 contains 14 residues. Trimming left V 0 bases short and J 8 bases short, with 13 bases between. The DNA of the CDR3 is TGTGCCAGCAGCTTAGAGGGACTCTCTCGGGGCTACACCTTC. Amino acids: CASSLEGLSRGYTF.